The 14 T cell receptor beta chains below come from one sample, sequenced in a study of T cell changes during pregnancy in multiple sclerosis. The method was immunoSEQ multiplex PCR; TCRdb's version includes in-frame clones alone and lacks a portion of them. Of roughly 42,000 clones in the sample, roughly nine tenths are singletons; the top ten hold less than 0.9%. The sequences come from CD4+ T cells from peripheral blood mononuclear cells, collected before pregnancy. Every receptor here comes from a female donor with multiple sclerosis, enrolled in a pregnancy study.

The J gene is TRBJ1-2, the V gene TRBV6-5, with 8 bases fitting TRBD1. The junction had 11 bases not matched to a gene; V was cut back by 6 bases and J by 5 bases. The germline CDR1 and CDR2 sequences are MNHEY and SVGAGI. This CDR3 contains 15 residues. In DNA form, the CDR3 reads TGTGCCAGCAGACAGACTTCAGGGGGCCTTTATGGCTACACCTTC. This encodes CASRQTSGGLYGYTF.

The chain links TRBV6-6 to TRBJ1-2; 8 bases match TRBD1. Trimming removed 5 bases from V and 6 bases from J; junction bases left unmatched: 8. Germline CDR1 reads MNHNY; CDR2 reads SVGAGI (reference sequence). This CDR3 region has 14 residues. CDR3 nucleotides: TGTGCCAGCAGTACCTCCGGGACAGGCAATGGCTACACCTTC. This gives the protein CASSTSGTGNGYTF.

This clone was recorded only once. The gene calls are TRBV7-2 and TRBJ2-6; no reliable D call. Germline CDR1 reads SGHTA; CDR2 reads FQGNSA. This CDR3 comprises 16 residues. The ends were cut back, 0 bases at V and 2 bases at J, with 8 bases in the middle. CDR3 nucleotide sequence: TGTGCCAGCAGCTTAGCTGCAGTTACTGGGGCCAACGTCCTGACTTTC. It specifies CASSLAAVTGANVLTF. The variable domain in full, with the rest retrieved from reference TRBV7-2 and TRBJ2-6, is GAGVSQSPSNKVTEKGKDVELRCDPISGHTALYWYRQSLGQGLEFLIYFQGNSAPDKSGLPSDRFSAERTGGSVSTLTIQRTQQEDSAVYLCASSLAAVTGANVLTFGAGSRLTVL.

The rearrangement joins TRBV18 to TRBJ2-1, with 8 nucleotides matching TRBD1. Trimming took 4 bases from V and 5 from J; bases not matched to a gene: 7. The CDR3 is made up of 15 amino acids. Germline CDR1 KGHSH, CDR2 LQKENI. This chain's CDR3 is CASSLTGGLNNEQFF. The CDR3 nucleotides read TGTGCCAGCTCACTTACAGGGGGTCTCAACAATGAGCAGTTCTTC.

The chain carries TRBV10-2 and TRBJ2-7; 10 bases are shared with TRBD1. The V gene's germline CDR1 is WSHSY and CDR2 SAAADI. The J segment lost 3 bases and the V segment lost 6 bases, leaving 8 bases of the junction unmatched. CDR3 length equals 15 residues. CDR3 residues: CASSPTGTGVYEQYF. Here the CDR3 DNA reads TGCGCCAGCAGCCCGACGGGGACAGGGGTCTACGAGCAGTACTTC.

In this sample, this clone turned up once. The rearrangement uses TRBV27 and TRBJ1-1; no clear D. The CDR3 spans 13 residues. The germline V gene encodes CDR1 MNHEY and CDR2 SMNVEV (reference sequence). V lost 3 bases and J lost 7, with 12 bases in between. The CDR3 spells CASSLRQRFEAFF. The CDR3 coding sequence is TGTGCCAGCAGTTTGAGGCAGCGGTTTGAAGCTTTCTTT.

The chain joins TRBV6-5 to TRBJ2-7, with 9 bases identical to TRBD1. Germline CDR1 reads MNHEY; CDR2 reads SVGAGI. The trim removed 6 bases at V and 3 bases at J, leaving 3 bases unmatched. This CDR3 region has 13 residues. The CDR3: CASSQGQGYEQYF. The DNA of the CDR3 is TGTGCCAGCAGCCAGGGACAGGGCTACGAGCAGTACTTC.

The J gene is TRBJ1-1, the V gene TRBV18; 8 nucleotides match TRBD1. V shed 8 bases and J 0 bases; nucleotides not matched to a gene: 11. This CDR3 is built from 16 residues. Germline V CDR1 and CDR2: KGHSH, LQKENI. The DNA of the CDR3 is TGTGCCAGCCACCCGTATCAGGGGGCCTTGAACACTGAAGCTTTCTTT. It specifies CASHPYQGALNTEAFF.

This chain uses TRBV2 with TRBJ2-4, with 15 bases aligning to TRBD2. V lost 7 bases and J lost 4; bases outside the gene matches: 5. CDR3 size: 16 residues. Germline-derived CDR1 and CDR2 are SNHLY and FYNNEI. The CDR3 nucleotides read TGTGCCAGCACAAGGACTAGCGGGGGGGATAAAAACATTCAGTACTTC. It specifies CASTRTSGGDKNIQYF.

The genes are TRBV7-3 and TRBJ2-5, with a weak D call TRBD2 (5 bases). Germline CDR1 is SGHTA and CDR2 is FQGTGA. V dropped 0 bases and J dropped 5 bases, with 10 bases sitting between them. The CDR3 length is 14 residues. The CDR3 DNA reads as TGTGCCAGCAGCTTAACGGGCGGGCCGGAGACCCAGTACTTC. It specifies CASSLTGGPETQYF.

The V call is TRBV7-2, the J call TRBJ2-5; D not certain. Trimming shortened V by 5 bases and J by 1 base, and 5 bases separated the two germline ends. Germline CDR1 and CDR2: SGHTA and FQGNSA. The CDR3 loop spans 12 amino acids. CDR3 nucleotides: TGTGCCAGCAGCCAATTCCAAGAGACCCAGTACTTC. This gives the protein CASSQFQETQYF.

The chain carries TRBV14 and TRBJ1-1; TRBD1 agrees at 8 bases. Looked up from germline, CDR1 is SGHDN and CDR2 is FVKESK. CDR3 length: 14 amino acids. After removal of 3 bases from V and 4 bases from J, the junction contained 4 bases not matched to a gene. DNA of the CDR3: TGTGCCAGCAGCCATCTTACAGGGGGCACTGAAGCTTTCTTT. This gives the protein CASSHLTGGTEAFF.

The chain uses TRBV6-5 and TRBJ2-7; the D gene is possibly TRBD1 (5 bases). Trimming left V 5 bases short and J 0 bases short, with 14 bases between. CDR3 length: 15 residues. Germline V gene lookup returns CDR1 MNHEY and CDR2 SVGAGI. The CDR3 bases are TGTGCCAGCAGTCCACGACAGAGGAGCTCCTACGAGCAGTACTTC. The encoded protein is CASSPRQRSSYEQYF.

The V call is TRBV7-2, the J call TRBJ2-7, with 9 positions matching TRBD1. The CDR3 length is 15 residues. V shed 5 bases, J shed 0 bases, and the junction held 5 bases outside the gene matches. Germline loops: CDR1 SGHTA, CDR2 FQGNSA. The CDR3 reads CASSKGQGPSYEQYF. The CDR3 coding sequence is TGTGCCAGCAGCAAGGGACAGGGCCCCTCCTACGAGCAGTACTTC.